The 18 T cell receptor beta chains below come from one sample, sequenced in a study of T cell changes during pregnancy in multiple sclerosis. The protocol was immunoSEQ multiplex PCR, while the TCRdb copy is restricted to in-frame clones and leaves out a portion. The sample consists of about 44,000 clones, roughly nine tenths of them appearing once. The source material was CD4+ T cells from peripheral blood mononuclear cells, sampled after pregnancy. Every receptor here comes from a female donor with multiple sclerosis, enrolled in a pregnancy study.

V gene TRBV4-2 combines with J gene TRBJ1-4, with TRBD1 matching 10 bases. Trimming at V came to 1 base and at J to 4 bases, leaving 3 bases not matched to a gene. The CDR3 is 16 amino acids. Germline lookup yields CDR1 LGHNA and CDR2 YNFKEQ. CDR3 residues: CASSQGGQGFNEKLFF. CDR3 DNA: TGTGCCAGCAGCCAAGGGGGACAGGGGTTTAATGAAAAACTGTTTTTT.

The chain employs TRBV25-1 and TRBJ1-1; 11 nucleotides align to TRBD1. Germline V gives CDR1 MGHDK, CDR2 SYGVNS. The CDR3 contains 13 residues. Trimming took 6 bases from V and 5 from J; bases not matched to a gene: 2. CDR3 coding DNA: TGTGCCAGCAGGGACAGGGGGCGTACTGAAGCTTTCTTT. Amino acids: CASRDRGRTEAFF.

The rearrangement uses TRBV6-7 and TRBJ1-5; TRBD1 might be the D (5 bases). TRBV6-7 is an open reading frame whose function is uncertain. The CDR3 has 14 amino acids. V was trimmed by 7 bases and J by 6 bases, leaving 16 bases between them. The CDR3 reads CASTETGGGQPQHF. CDR3 DNA sequence: TGTGCCAGCACCGAGACGGGGGGAGGTCAGCCCCAGCATTTT.

Notes on this clone: The sample holds other DNA sequences that translate to the same CDR3. V is TRBV7-9 and J is TRBJ1-1, with D unresolved. This CDR3 is built from 12 residues. V was trimmed by 5 bases and J by 4 bases, leaving 8 bases between them. From germline, CDR1 is SEHNR and CDR2 FQNEAQ (reference sequence). The CDR3: CASSLSGTEAFF. CDR3 coding DNA: TGTGCCAGCAGCCTATCGGGCACTGAAGCTTTCTTT.

CDR3: CASSLRQGRETQYF. In nucleotides, the CDR3 is TGTGCCAGCAGTTTACGTCAGGGAAGGGAGACCCAGTACTTC. The chain joins TRBV28 to TRBJ2-5; a possible D gene is TRBD1 (5 bases). The V gene's germline CDR1 is MDHEN and CDR2 SYDVKM. V lost 2 bases and J lost 5, with 12 bases in between. There are 14 residues in the CDR3.

In its sample, this clone was seen once. The chain carries TRBV5-1 and TRBJ1-2; tentatively, D is TRBD1 (6 bases). The CDR3 extends over 15 amino acids. Per germline, CDR1 SGHRS and CDR2 YFSETQ. Trimming removed 3 bases from V and 8 bases from J, with 20 bases in between. The CDR3 nucleotides are TGCGCCAGCAGCTCAGCGGGGGGGCGTGGAGAAGGCTACACCTTC. It translates to CASSSAGGRGEGYTF.

The chain carries TRBV11-2 and TRBJ2-2; tentative D call: TRBD2 (6 bases). The V end lost 5 bases, the J end lost 9 bases, and 16 bases lay between the germline ends. Germline values: CDR1 SGHAT, CDR2 FQNNGV. This CDR3 spans 14 amino acids. The CDR3 loop is CASSTGTPRWELFF. The CDR3 nucleotides read TGTGCCAGCAGCACCGGGACTCCCCGCTGGGAGCTGTTTTTT.

This sequence joins TRBV5-1 and TRBJ2-2; D is perhaps TRBD1 (5 bases). V was shortened by 6 bases and J by 4 bases, with 19 bases between the two germline ends. The CDR3 has 16 residues. Per the germline V gene, CDR1 is SGHRS and CDR2 is YFSETQ. The CDR3 sequence: CASIWGLAGSTGELFF. DNA of the CDR3: TGCGCCAGCATCTGGGGCCTGGCAGGGTCCACCGGGGAGCTGTTTTTT.

The J gene is TRBJ1-2, the V gene TRBV5-4; no firm D call. The CDR3 has 14 residues. Germline V gives CDR1 SGHNT, CDR2 YYREEE (reference sequence). With 5 bases removed from V and 4 bases from J, the gap between germline ends came to 15 bases. The CDR3 region is CASSSPTVGYGYTF. CDR3 nucleotide sequence: TGTGCCAGCAGTAGCCCGACCGTGGGCTATGGCTACACCTTC. The full variable domain, completed using reference TRBV5-4 and TRBJ1-2, is ETGVTQSPTHLIKTRGQQVTLRCSSQSGHNTVSWYQQALGQGPQFIFQYYREEENGRGNFPPRFSGLQFPNYSSELNVNALELDDSALYLCASSSPTVGYGYTFGSGTRLTVV.

CDR3 coding DNA: TGTGCCTGTCAGGGACAGGGGGCGTCGAACACTGAAGCTTTCTTT. It translates to CACQGQGASNTEAFF. The chain carries TRBV30 and TRBJ1-1; 12 nucleotides match TRBD1. Germline loops: CDR1 GTSNPN, CDR2 SVGIG (reference sequence). V shed 6 bases and J 1 base; nucleotides not matched to a gene: 6. This CDR3 has 15 residues.

This chain links TRBV7-3 with TRBJ2-2, with a possible D match to TRBD2 (6 bases). Germline loops: CDR1 SGHTA, CDR2 FQGTGA. V shed 5 bases and J shed 5 bases, with 9 bases lying between them. This CDR3 is built from 13 residues. CDR3 residues: CASSAAGTGELFF. CDR3 nucleotides: TGTGCCAGCAGCGCCGCGGGAACCGGGGAGCTGTTTTTT.

There are a few counts of this clone. The V and J genes are TRBV2 and TRBJ1-3; no definite D call. Germline lookup yields CDR1 SNHLY and CDR2 FYNNEI. The CDR3 is made up of 13 amino acids. V shed 6 bases and J shed 4 bases, with 10 bases lying between them. This CDR3 reads CASSQAGGNTIYF. CDR3 sequence (DNA): TGTGCCAGCAGCCAGGCTGGAGGAAACACCATATATTTT. Full variable domain (rest looked up from reference TRBV2 and TRBJ1-3): EPEVTQTPSHQVTQMGQEVILRCVPISNHLYFYWYRQILGQKVEFLVSFYNNEISEKSEIFDDQFSVERPDGSNFTLKIRSTKLEDSAMYFCASSQAGGNTIYFGEGSWLTVV.

In nucleotides, the CDR3 is TGTGCCAGTAGTGTAAGACAGGCGTCCGGGGAGCTGTTTTTT. Translated: CASSVRQASGELFF. The gene calls are TRBV19 and TRBJ2-2; perhaps TRBD1 as D (6 bases). V dropped 5 bases and J dropped 6 bases, with 13 bases sitting between them. Germline CDR1 and CDR2: LNHDA and SQIVND (reference sequence). The CDR3 contains 14 residues.

This chain uses TRBV28 with TRBJ2-5, with 9 positions matching TRBD1. CDR1 is MDHEN, CDR2 SYDVKM, per germline. The CDR3 has 16 amino acids. Losses at the gene ends were 6 bases for V and 2 bases for J; bases not matched to a gene: 10. In DNA form, the CDR3 reads TGTGCCAGCAGCTCTCCCGACAGGGGGTCTCAAGAGACCCAGTACTTC. Translated, it gives CASSSPDRGSQETQYF.

The V call is TRBV7-2, the J call TRBJ2-3, with a possible D match to TRBD2 (6 bases). CDR1 and CDR2 (germline): SGHTA, FQGNSA. Deletions cut 2 bases from V and 5 bases from J, with 11 bases between. The length of the CDR3 is 14 residues. CDR3 sequence: CASSLSPSVDTQYF. The CDR3 DNA is TGTGCCAGCAGCTTATCGCCTAGCGTAGATACGCAGTATTTT.

The V call is TRBV7-2, the J call TRBJ1-1, with a tentative D call TRBD1 (5 bases). CDR3 length: 15 residues. Trimming left V 1 base short and J 2 bases short, with 11 bases between. CDR1 SGHTA and CDR2 FQGNSA come from the germline V gene. This CDR3 is CASSLGGQTNTEAFF. CDR3 in DNA: TGTGCCAGCAGCTTAGGAGGACAAACCAACACTGAAGCTTTCTTT.

This chain joins TRBV6-6 and TRBJ1-2; 10 nucleotides align to TRBD1. The germline V gene encodes CDR1 MNHNY and CDR2 SVGAGI (reference sequence). There are 15 residues in the CDR3. J lost 2 bases, V lost 2 bases, and 2 bases had no gene match. The DNA for the CDR3 is TGTGCCAGCAGTTACGGGGACAGGGGCAACTATGGCTACACCTTC. It translates to CASSYGDRGNYGYTF.

This rearrangement joins TRBV5-4 to TRBJ2-5; 7 bases align to TRBD1. The length of the CDR3 is 14 residues. The J segment lost 3 bases and the V segment lost 3 bases, leaving 5 bases of the junction unmatched. Germline values: CDR1 SGHNT, CDR2 YYREEE (reference sequence). The DNA for the CDR3 is TGTGCCAGCAGCTCTCAGGGGACAGAAGAGACCCAGTACTTC. Protein sequence: CASSSQGTEETQYF.